This T cell receptor (beta chain) is from a study of blood T cell repertoires in COVID-19 (dated by TCRdb to the early 2020s). Turning to the overall study: Samples from collaborators originated in the United States, Italy and Spain and spanned both the acute and convalescent phases of COVID-19. The material from the prospective study consisted of cDNA or gDNA derived from T cells, B-cell-depleted T cells, or PBMCs. Deeply sampled blood TCRbeta repertoires from subjects exposed to, actively infected with, or recovered from COVID-19 were included in the dataset. The repertoires were released in a freely available public database intended as a resource for research on the immune response to SARS-CoV-2. The samples were drawn from the first 160 participants of the ongoing ImmuneRACE study and from 1,254 subjects provided by 6 global collaborators. Sample metadata almost always included a de-identified subject ID, COVID-19 status, age in years and sex. HLA class I and class II types, where available, came from metadata supplied by the sample provider rather than from assay-based typing.

The immunoSEQ Assay, a bias-controlled multiplex PCR, was used to amplify TCRbeta CDR3 regions from genomic DNA. Processing in the source paper ran as follows. The number of nucleated cells in each sample was estimated by amplification of reference gene primers within the assay. To quantify the absolute abundance of each unique TCRbeta CDR3 rearrangement, sequence reads were collapsed and filtered. For each sample, productive Simpson clonality was calculated by taking the square root of Simpson's diversity index across productive rearrangements. The table was pulled from immuneACCESS by TCRdb, which kept in-frame rearrangements only. Such tables lose some clones; where checked, under half of the loss comes from unresolved V genes, and the rest has no known cause. The D gene and trimming were derived from the DNA, and the V and J assignments and clone size from that table. The sample includes roughly 70,000 clones, with about four fifths observed a single time. The ten largest clones represent 5.5% to 7% of the sample.

Summary of the overall study and its limitations: The amount of clinical and demographic metadata varied by source and participant and was provided uncurated.

Details on this clone: This clone's antigen is unknown. Qualities for individual bases were not recorded, and no much larger clone is one base off.

Collaborating institutions collected whole blood in K2EDTA tubes following their own protocols. For TCRbeta analysis, collaborator samples were shipped as frozen whole blood, as isolated PBMCs, or as DNA extracted from either sample type. The junction carries 14 bases between V and J, which are trimmed by 5 bases and 15 bases respectively. Including the terminal cysteine and phenylalanine, the CDR3 comprises 12 residues. Solely the CDR3 DNA is kept, with 36 bases framed from the first base. In the germline V gene, CDR1 corresponds to SGHTA and CDR2 to FQGNSA. The V gene is TRBV7-2 and the J gene is TRBJ2-6; the D gene is possibly TRBD2, with 6 bases matching. Sequences were obtained from peripheral blood. This receptor was obtained from a woman aged 60-75 years with acute or convalescent COVID-19. The CDR3 protein: CASSPGRDALTF. The DNA sequence is given as TGTGCCAGCAGCCCCGGGAGAGACGCCCTGACTTTC.